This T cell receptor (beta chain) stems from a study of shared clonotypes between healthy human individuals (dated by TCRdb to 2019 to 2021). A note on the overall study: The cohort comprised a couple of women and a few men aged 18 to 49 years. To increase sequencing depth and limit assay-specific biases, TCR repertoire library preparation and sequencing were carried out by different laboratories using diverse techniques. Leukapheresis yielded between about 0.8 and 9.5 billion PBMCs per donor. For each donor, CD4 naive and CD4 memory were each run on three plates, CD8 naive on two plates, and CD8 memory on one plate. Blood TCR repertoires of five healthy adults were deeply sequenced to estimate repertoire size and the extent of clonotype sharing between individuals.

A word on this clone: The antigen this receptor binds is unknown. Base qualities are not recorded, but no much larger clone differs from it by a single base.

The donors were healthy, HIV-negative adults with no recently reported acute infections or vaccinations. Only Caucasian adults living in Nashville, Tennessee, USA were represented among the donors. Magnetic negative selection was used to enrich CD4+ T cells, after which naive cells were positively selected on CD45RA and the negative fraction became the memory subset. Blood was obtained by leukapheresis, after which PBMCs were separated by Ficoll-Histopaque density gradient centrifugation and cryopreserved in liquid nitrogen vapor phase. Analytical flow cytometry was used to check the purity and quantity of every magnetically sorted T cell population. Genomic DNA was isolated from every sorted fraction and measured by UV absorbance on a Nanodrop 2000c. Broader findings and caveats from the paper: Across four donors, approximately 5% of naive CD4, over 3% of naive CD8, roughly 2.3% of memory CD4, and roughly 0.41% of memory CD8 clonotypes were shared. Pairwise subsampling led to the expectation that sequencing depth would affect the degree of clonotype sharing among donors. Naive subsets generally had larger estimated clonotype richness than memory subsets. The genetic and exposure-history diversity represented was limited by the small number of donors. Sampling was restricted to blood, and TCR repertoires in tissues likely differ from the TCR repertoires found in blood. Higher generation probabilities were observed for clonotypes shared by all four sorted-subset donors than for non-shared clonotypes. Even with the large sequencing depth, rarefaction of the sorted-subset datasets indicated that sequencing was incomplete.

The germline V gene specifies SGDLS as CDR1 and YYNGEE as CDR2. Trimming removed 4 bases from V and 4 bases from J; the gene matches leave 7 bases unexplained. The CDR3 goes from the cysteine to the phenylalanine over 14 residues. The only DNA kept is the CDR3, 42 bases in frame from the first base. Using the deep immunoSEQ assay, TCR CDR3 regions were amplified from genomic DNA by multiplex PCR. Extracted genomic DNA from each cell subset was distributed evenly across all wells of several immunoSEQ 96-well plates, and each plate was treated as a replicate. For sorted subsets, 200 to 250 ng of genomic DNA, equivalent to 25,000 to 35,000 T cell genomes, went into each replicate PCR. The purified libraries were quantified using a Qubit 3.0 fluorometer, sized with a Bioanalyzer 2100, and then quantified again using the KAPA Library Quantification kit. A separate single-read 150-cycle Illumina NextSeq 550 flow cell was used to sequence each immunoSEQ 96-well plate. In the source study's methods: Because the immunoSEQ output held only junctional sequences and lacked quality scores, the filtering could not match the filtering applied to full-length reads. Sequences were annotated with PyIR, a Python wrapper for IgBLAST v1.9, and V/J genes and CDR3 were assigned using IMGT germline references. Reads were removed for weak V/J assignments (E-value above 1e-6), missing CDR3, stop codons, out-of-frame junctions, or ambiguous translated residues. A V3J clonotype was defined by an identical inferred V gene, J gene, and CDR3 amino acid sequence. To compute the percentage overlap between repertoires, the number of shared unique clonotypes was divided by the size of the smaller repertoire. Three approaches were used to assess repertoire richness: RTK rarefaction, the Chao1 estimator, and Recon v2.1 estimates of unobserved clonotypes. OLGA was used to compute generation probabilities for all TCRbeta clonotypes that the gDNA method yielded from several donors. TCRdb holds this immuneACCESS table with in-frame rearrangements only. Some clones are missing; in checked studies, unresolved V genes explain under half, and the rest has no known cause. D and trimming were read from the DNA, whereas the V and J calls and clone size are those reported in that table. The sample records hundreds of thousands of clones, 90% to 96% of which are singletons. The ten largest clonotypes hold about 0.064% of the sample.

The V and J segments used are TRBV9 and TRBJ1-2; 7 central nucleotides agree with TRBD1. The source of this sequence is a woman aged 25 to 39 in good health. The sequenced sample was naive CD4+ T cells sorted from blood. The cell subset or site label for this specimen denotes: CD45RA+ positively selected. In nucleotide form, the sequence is TGTGCCAGCAGCCCGACAGGGATCGGCTATGGCTACACCTTC. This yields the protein CASSPTGIGYGYTF.